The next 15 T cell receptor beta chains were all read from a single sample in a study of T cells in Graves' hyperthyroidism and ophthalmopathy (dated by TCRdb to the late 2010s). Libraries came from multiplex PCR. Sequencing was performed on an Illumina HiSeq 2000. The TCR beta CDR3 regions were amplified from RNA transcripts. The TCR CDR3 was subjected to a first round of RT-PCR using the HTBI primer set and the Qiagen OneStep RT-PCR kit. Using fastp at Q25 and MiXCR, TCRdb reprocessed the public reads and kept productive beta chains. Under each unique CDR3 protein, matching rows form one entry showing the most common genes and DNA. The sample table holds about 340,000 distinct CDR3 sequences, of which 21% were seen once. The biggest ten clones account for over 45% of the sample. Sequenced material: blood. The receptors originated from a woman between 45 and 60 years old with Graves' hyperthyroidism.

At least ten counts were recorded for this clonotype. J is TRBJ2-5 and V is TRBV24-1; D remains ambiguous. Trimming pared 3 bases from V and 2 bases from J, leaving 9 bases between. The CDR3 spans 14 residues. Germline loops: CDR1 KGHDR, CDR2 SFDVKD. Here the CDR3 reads CATSDGNLQETQYF. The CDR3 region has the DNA TGTGCCACCAGTGATGGTAACTTACAAGAGACCCAGTACTTC.

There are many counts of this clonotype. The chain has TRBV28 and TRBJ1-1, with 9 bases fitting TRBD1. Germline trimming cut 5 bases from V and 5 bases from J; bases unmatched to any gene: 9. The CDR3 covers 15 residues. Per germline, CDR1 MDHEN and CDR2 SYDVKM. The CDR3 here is CASSNYRGPVTEAFF. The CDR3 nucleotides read TGTGCCAGCAGTAATTACAGGGGGCCGGTGACTGAAGCTTTCTTT. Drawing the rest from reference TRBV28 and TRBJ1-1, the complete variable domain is DVKVTQSSRYLVKRTGEKVFLECVQDMDHENMFWYRQDPGLGLRLIYFSYDVKMKEKGDIPEGYSVSREKKERFSLILESASTNQTSMYLCASSNYRGPVTEAFFGQGTRLTVV.

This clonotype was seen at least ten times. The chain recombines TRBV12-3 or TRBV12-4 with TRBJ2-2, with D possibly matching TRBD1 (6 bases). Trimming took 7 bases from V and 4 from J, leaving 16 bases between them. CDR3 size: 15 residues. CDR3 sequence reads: CASNYRDTSTGELFF. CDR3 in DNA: TGTGCCAGCAACTACCGGGACACATCCACCGGGGAGCTGTTTTTT.

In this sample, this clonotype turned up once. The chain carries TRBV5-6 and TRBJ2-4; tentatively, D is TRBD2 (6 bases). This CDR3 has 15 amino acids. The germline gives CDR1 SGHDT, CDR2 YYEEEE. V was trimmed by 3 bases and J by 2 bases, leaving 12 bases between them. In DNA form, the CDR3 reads TGTGCCAGCAGCTCGTTGGGGACTTCCAAAAACATTCAGTACTTC. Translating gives CASSSLGTSKNIQYF.

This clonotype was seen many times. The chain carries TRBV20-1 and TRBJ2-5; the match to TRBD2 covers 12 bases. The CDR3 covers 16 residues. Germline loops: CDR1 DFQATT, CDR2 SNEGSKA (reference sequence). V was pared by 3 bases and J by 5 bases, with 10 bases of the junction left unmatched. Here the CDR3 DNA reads TGCAGTGCTAGGCCCTCTAGCGGGAGGGCTCGGGAGACCCAGTACTTC. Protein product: CSARPSSGRARETQYF.

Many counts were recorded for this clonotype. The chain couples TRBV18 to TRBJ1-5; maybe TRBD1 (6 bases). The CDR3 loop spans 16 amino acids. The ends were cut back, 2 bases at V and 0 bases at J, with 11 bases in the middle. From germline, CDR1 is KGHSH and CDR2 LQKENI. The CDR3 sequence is CASSPTGSISNQPQHF. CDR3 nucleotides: TGTGCCAGCTCACCAACAGGGTCCATTAGCAATCAGCCCCAGCATTTT.

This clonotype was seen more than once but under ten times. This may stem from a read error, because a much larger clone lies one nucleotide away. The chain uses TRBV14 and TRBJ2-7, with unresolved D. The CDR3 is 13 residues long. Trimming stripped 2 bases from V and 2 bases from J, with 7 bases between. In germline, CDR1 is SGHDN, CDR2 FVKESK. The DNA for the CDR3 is TGTGCCAGCAGCCAACCCCCTGCCTACGAGCAGTACTTC. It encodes CASSQPPAYEQYF.

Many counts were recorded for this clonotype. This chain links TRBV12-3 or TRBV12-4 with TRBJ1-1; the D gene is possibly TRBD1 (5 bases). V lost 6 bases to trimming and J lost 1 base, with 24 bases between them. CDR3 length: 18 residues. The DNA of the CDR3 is TGTGCCAGCAGCCCAATAGGGGCGGGGGGTCGAAAGAACACTGAAGCTTTCTTT. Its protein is CASSPIGAGGRKNTEAFF.

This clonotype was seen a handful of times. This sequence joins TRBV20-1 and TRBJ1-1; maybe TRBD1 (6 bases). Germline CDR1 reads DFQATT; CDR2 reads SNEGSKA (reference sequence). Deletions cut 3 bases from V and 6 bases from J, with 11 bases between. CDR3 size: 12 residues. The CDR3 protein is CSASKGGAEAFF. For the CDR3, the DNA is TGCAGTGCTAGTAAGGGGGGTGCTGAAGCTTTCTTT.

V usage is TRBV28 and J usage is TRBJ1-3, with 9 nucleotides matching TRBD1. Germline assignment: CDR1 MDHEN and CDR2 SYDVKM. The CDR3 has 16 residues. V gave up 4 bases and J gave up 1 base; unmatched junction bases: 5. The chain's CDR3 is CASSSPGQGSGNTIYF. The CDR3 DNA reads TGTGCCAGCAGTTCCCCGGGACAGGGATCTGGAAACACCATATATTTT.

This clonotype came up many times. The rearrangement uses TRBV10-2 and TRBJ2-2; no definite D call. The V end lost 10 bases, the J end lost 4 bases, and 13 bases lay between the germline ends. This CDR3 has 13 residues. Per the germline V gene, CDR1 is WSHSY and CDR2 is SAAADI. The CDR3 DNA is TGCGCCATCGCACTGGGTCTCACCGGGGAGCTGTTTTTT. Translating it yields CAIALGLTGELFF.

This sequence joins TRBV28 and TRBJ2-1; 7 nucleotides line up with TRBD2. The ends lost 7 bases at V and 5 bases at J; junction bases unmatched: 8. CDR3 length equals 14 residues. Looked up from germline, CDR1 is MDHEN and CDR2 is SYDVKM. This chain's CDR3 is CASTGGSWDNEQFF. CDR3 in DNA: TGTGCCAGCACGGGCGGGAGCTGGGACAATGAGCAGTTCTTC. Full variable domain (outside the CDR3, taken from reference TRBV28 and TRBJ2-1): DVKVTQSSRYLVKRTGEKVFLECVQDMDHENMFWYRQDPGLGLRLIYFSYDVKMKEKGDIPEGYSVSREKKERFSLILESASTNQTSMYLCASTGGSWDNEQFFGPGTRLTVL.

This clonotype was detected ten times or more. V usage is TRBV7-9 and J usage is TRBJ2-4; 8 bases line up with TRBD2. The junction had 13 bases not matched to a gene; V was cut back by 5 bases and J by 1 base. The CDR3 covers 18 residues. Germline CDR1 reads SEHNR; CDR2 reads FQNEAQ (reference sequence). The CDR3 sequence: CASSPTLSGGRAKNIQYF. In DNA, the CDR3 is TGTGCCAGCAGCCCTACGCTTTCCGGCGGGAGGGCCAAAAACATTCAGTACTTC.

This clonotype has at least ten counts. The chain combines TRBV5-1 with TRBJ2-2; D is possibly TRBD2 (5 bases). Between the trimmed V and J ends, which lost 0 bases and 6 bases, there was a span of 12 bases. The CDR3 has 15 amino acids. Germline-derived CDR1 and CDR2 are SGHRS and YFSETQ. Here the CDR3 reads CASSLAGGGAGELFF. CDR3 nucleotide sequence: TGCGCCAGCAGCTTGGCCGGAGGTGGGGCCGGGGAGCTGTTTTTT.

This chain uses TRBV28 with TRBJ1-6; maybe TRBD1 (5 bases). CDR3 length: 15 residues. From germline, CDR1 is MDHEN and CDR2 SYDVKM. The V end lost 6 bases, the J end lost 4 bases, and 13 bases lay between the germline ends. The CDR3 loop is CASSLPGPYNSPLHF. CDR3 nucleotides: TGTGCCAGCAGCTTGCCAGGGCCATATAATTCACCCCTCCACTTT.